The clone carrying this TCR beta chain was found a few times. Trimming cost V 2 bases and J 3 bases; bases outside gene matches: 8. Germline-derived CDR1 and CDR2 are ENHRY and SYGVKD. CDR3 size: 16 residues. These data come from a study of patients and donors after allogeneic stem cell transplantation. One entry per CDR3 protein, called by TCRdb with MiXCR from the RT-PCR reads. The table has approximately 250,000 distinct CDR3 sequences, roughly an eighth seen once. Sequencing was performed on blood, either unsorted or a sorted T cell fraction (not recorded which). The source of this sequence is a human donor who was either an allogeneic HSCT recipient or a stem cell or donor lymphocyte infusion donor (not recorded which). It is not recorded whose cells these are; they may come from a transplant donor. The chain carries TRBV10-3 and TRBJ2-3, with TRBD1 identical over 7 bases. The CDR3 region is CAISELQGVRTDTQYF. The CDR3, as DNA: TGTGCCATCAGTGAGCTCCAGGGGGTTAGGACAGATACGCAGTATTTT.